This entry lists 27 T cell receptor beta chains sequenced from one sample in a study of blood T cell repertoires in COVID-19. Sequenced by immunoSEQ multiplex PCR; TCRdb stores in-frame clones only, minus some. The table has 90,000 to 100,000 clones, 87% seen once; the top ten hold roughly 14%. The sequencing sample was made of peripheral blood. These receptors all stem from a human donor in a cohort sampled during active COVID-19.

A few counts support this clone. The genes are TRBV30 and TRBJ1-5; D ambiguous. There are 13 residues in the CDR3. CDR1 and CDR2 from the germline V gene are GTSNPN and SVGIG (reference sequence). Trimming removed 0 bases at V and 3 bases at J, with 6 bases between. This chain's CDR3 is CAWSVRDNQPQHF. CDR3 bases: TGTGCCTGGAGTGTACGCGACAATCAGCCCCAGCATTTT.

The rearrangement links TRBV7-2 to TRBJ2-2, with 8 bases identical to TRBD1. After removal of 6 bases from V and 4 bases from J, the junction contained 4 bases not matched to a gene. The CDR3 loop spans 14 amino acids. CDR1 is SGHTA and CDR2 is FQGNSA in the germline V gene. CDR3 sequence: CASRTGASTGELFF. Written as DNA, the CDR3 is TGTGCCAGCAGGACAGGGGCGAGCACCGGGGAGCTGTTTTTT.

CDR3 bases: TGTGCCAGCAGCCAAGGACAGGGTATTATTGCCGGGGAGCTGTTTTTT. Its protein product is CASSQGQGIIAGELFF. The rearrangement joins TRBV3-1 (or the pseudogene TRBV3-2) to TRBJ2-2; 7 nucleotides agree with TRBD1. This CDR3 contains 16 residues. Germline assignment: CDR1 LGHDT and CDR2 YNNKEL (reference sequence). Germline trimming cut 1 base from V and 6 bases from J; bases unmatched to any gene: 8.

The chain recombines TRBV15 with TRBJ2-3; tentative D call: TRBD1 (6 bases). The CDR3 consists of 12 residues. Between the trimmed V and J ends, which lost 0 bases and 11 bases, there was a span of 9 bases. Germline V gene sequence: CDR1 LNHNV, CDR2 YYDKDF (reference sequence). The CDR3 coding sequence is TGTGCCACCAGCAGAGATCGAGGGGGGCAGTATTTT. Protein sequence: CATSRDRGGQYF.

This clone was recorded only once. The V gene is TRBV24-1, the J gene TRBJ2-1; 8 nucleotides line up with TRBD1. J gave up 9 bases and V 7 bases, and 7 bases lay outside the gene matches. CDR3 length: 13 residues. Germline CDR1 is KGHDR and CDR2 is SFDVKD. CDR3 nucleotide sequence: TGTGCCACCAGAGGACAGGGAAAGGGTGAGCAGTTCTTC. Amino acid sequence: CATRGQGKGEQFF.

V usage is TRBV29-1 and J usage is TRBJ1-4; 7 bases align to TRBD1. J was trimmed by 7 bases and V by 4 bases; bases with no gene match: 3. Germline CDR1 SQVTM, CDR2 ANQGSEA. The CDR3 is 12 residues long. The CDR3 bases are TGCAGCGTTGTGGGACAGAGTGAAAAACTGTTTTTT. This sequence encodes CSVVGQSEKLFF.

This chain uses TRBV25-1 with TRBJ2-5; weak D call: TRBD1 (6 bases). The CDR3 is 13 amino acids. The V and J ends lost 9 bases and 7 bases respectively, with 18 bases between them. The germline CDR1 and CDR2 sequences are MGHDK and SYGVNS. The CDR3 is CASTTDSARTQYF. For the CDR3, the DNA is TGTGCCAGTACAACGGACAGCGCGAGGACCCAGTACTTC.

V usage is TRBV18 and J usage is TRBJ1-1, with unresolved D. CDR1 and CDR2 from the germline V gene are KGHSH and LQKENI. With 10 bases removed from V and 1 base from J, the gap between germline ends came to 13 bases. This CDR3 comprises 13 residues. The CDR3 protein is CATEREANTEAFF. The CDR3 DNA follows: TGTGCCACCGAACGCGAGGCGAACACTGAAGCTTTCTTT.

A single count supports this clone. V gene TRBV4-3 combines with J gene TRBJ1-1; no firm D call. Trimming removed 0 bases from V and 3 bases from J, with 5 bases in between. CDR1 LGHNA and CDR2 YSLEER come from the germline V gene. This CDR3 has 13 residues. CDR3 in DNA: TGCGCCAGCAGCCAAGATACGGACACTGAAGCTTTCTTT. It codes for CASSQDTDTEAFF.

V usage is TRBV6-1 and J usage is TRBJ1-1, with no clear D. V lost 2 bases, J lost 3 bases, and 10 bases lay in between. Germline V gene sequence: CDR1 MNHNS, CDR2 SASEGT. The CDR3 has 14 amino acids. CDR3 sequence reads: CASSELARDTEAFF. The CDR3 nucleotides read TGTGCCAGCAGTGAATTGGCGAGGGACACTGAAGCTTTCTTT.

The chain uses TRBV4-1 and TRBJ2-7; no clear D gene. V lost 1 base and J lost 5, with 15 bases in between. The germline V gene has CDR1 MGHRA and CDR2 YSYEKL. This CDR3 has 15 residues. The CDR3 coding sequence is TGCGCCAGCAGCCAAGTATGGCCCCCGGCGGACGAGCAGTACTTC. This sequence encodes CASSQVWPPADEQYF.

The V and J genes are TRBV14 and TRBJ2-7; 10 nucleotides align to TRBD1. Unmatched junction bases numbered 6, after V lost 3 bases and J lost 4 bases. The CDR3 sequence is 15 residues long. Germline CDR1 is SGHDN and CDR2 is FVKESK. Here the CDR3 DNA reads TGTGCCAGCAGCCAGTACGGGACAGGGGTTTACGAGCAGTACTTC. As protein: CASSQYGTGVYEQYF.

The chain recombines TRBV9 with TRBJ2-3; 9 bases line up with TRBD1. The CDR3 is made up of 15 amino acids. V shed 4 bases and J 0 bases; nucleotides not matched to a gene: 3. Germline-derived CDR1 and CDR2 are SGDLS and YYNGEE. CDR3 nucleotide sequence: TGTGCCAGCAGCCCGGGACAGGGCAGCACAGATACGCAGTATTTT. This codes for CASSPGQGSTDTQYF.

CDR3 region: CASSLSSSGNTEAFF. CDR3 bases: TGTGCCAGCAGTTTATCGAGTTCCGGGAACACTGAAGCTTTCTTT. J is TRBJ1-1 and V is TRBV27; D ambiguous. The CDR3 has 15 amino acids. Trimming took 0 bases from V and 1 from J, leaving 9 bases between them. Germline-derived CDR1 and CDR2 are MNHEY and SMNVEV (reference sequence).

The chain employs TRBV7-9 and TRBJ2-7, with 7 bases aligning to TRBD1. With V trimmed by 5 bases and J by 4 bases, 2 bases remained unmatched. Per germline, CDR1 SEHNR and CDR2 FQNEAQ (reference sequence). CDR3 length: 12 residues. The chain's CDR3 is CASSPGGYEQYF. The CDR3 bases are TGTGCCAGCAGCCCAGGGGGTTACGAGCAGTACTTC.

This clone was counted once. The J gene is TRBJ2-7, the V gene TRBV18; the D gene is possibly TRBD2 (5 bases). Trimming pared 6 bases from V and 0 bases from J, leaving 9 bases between. The germline V gene encodes CDR1 KGHSH and CDR2 LQKENI. The CDR3 contains 13 residues. The CDR3 here is CASSPGNSYEQYF. The CDR3, as DNA: TGTGCCAGCTCCCCGGGGAACTCCTACGAGCAGTACTTC.

The rearrangement uses TRBV28 and TRBJ1-3; a possible D gene is TRBD1 (6 bases). V was clipped by 1 base and J by 0 bases, with 22 bases between them. CDR1 MDHEN and CDR2 SYDVKM come from the germline V gene. The CDR3 runs to 20 residues. CDR3 sequence: CASSLSFGVGGANSGNTIYF. The CDR3 DNA reads as TGTGCCAGCAGTTTATCCTTCGGAGTGGGGGGGGCGAACTCTGGAAACACCATATATTTT.

V is TRBV18 and J is TRBJ2-6; D is perhaps TRBD2 (5 bases). The CDR3 spans 14 residues. CDR1 and CDR2 from the germline V gene are KGHSH and LQKENI. Trimming took off 3 bases at V and 11 bases at J, with 14 bases between the two ends. CDR3: CASSPGKLWDVLTF. CDR3 DNA: TGTGCCAGCTCACCCGGGAAACTTTGGGACGTCCTGACTTTC.

The genes are TRBV6-1 and TRBJ1-4; TRBD1 matches at 7 bases. The CDR3 is 14 residues long. V lost 2 bases to trimming and J lost 7 bases; unmatched junction nucleotides: 4. Germline CDR1 is MNHNS and CDR2 is SASEGT. CDR3 in amino acids: CASSEQTGSEKLFF. In DNA form, the CDR3 reads TGTGCCAGCAGTGAACAGACAGGGAGTGAAAAACTGTTTTTT.

The chain has TRBV15 and TRBJ2-3; 9 bases fit TRBD2. This CDR3 contains 16 residues. The V gene's germline CDR1 is LNHNV and CDR2 YYDKDF (reference sequence). Trimming took 1 base from V and 2 from J; bases not matched to a gene: 4. Here the CDR3 DNA reads TGTGCCACCAGCAGAGGGCTAGCGGGGCCCACAGATACGCAGTATTTT. Its protein is CATSRGLAGPTDTQYF.

V is TRBV4-3 and J is TRBJ2-1; tentatively, D is TRBD2 (7 bases). Germline CDR1 is LGHNA and CDR2 is YSLEER. Trimming took off 0 bases at V and 8 bases at J, with 17 bases between the two ends. The CDR3 length is 16 residues. The CDR3 DNA is TGCGCCAGCAGCCAAGAGCCCCGAGGGGGGGACGATGAGCAGTTCTTC. It codes for CASSQEPRGGDDEQFF.

The chain combines TRBV9 with TRBJ2-2, with 7 bases matching TRBD1. The CDR3 is 15 amino acids. The germline CDR1 and CDR2 sequences are SGDLS and YYNGEE. The ends lost 3 bases at V and 5 bases at J; junction bases unmatched: 7. CDR3 DNA sequence: TGTGCCAGCAGCGCGGGGACAGTCAAGACCGGGGAGCTGTTTTTT. Protein sequence: CASSAGTVKTGELFF.

This clone was observed a few times. The chain employs TRBV4-2 and TRBJ1-1; TRBD1 is a possible D gene (5 bases). The germline V and J ends were trimmed by 0 bases and 5 bases, with 13 bases remaining between them. There are 15 residues in the CDR3. CDR1 LGHNA and CDR2 YNFKEQ come from the germline V gene. This CDR3 is CASSQDKGAGTEAFF. CDR3 DNA: TGTGCCAGCAGCCAAGATAAAGGGGCTGGAACTGAAGCTTTCTTT.

The chain combines TRBV27 with TRBJ2-5; 8 bases line up with TRBD1. Germline values: CDR1 MNHEY, CDR2 SMNVEV (reference sequence). With 5 bases clipped from V and 5 bases from J, the junction kept 7 bases outside the gene matches. The CDR3 sequence is 14 residues long. CDR3 sequence (DNA): TGTGCCAGCAGTCCTTGGACAGGGTGGGAGACCCAGTACTTC. It encodes CASSPWTGWETQYF.

The rearrangement joins TRBV6-2 or TRBV6-3 to TRBJ2-7; 8 bases match TRBD2. Trimming took 5 bases from V and 3 from J; bases not matched to a gene: 12. This CDR3 comprises 16 residues. Germline-derived CDR1 and CDR2 are MNHEY and SVGEGT. The CDR3 protein is CASSTPYGRANYEQYF. The CDR3 DNA sequence: TGTGCCAGCAGTACCCCTTACGGGAGGGCCAACTACGAGCAGTACTTC.

The rearrangement joins TRBV18 to TRBJ2-7; 7 bases fit TRBD1. Germline CDR1 KGHSH, CDR2 LQKENI. V was clipped by 5 bases and J by 2 bases; unmatched bases: 12. This CDR3 has 16 residues. The CDR3 DNA sequence: TGTGCCAGCTCAAAGGACAGGAGCCTGGGTGCCTACGAGCAGTACTTC. It is translated as CASSKDRSLGAYEQYF. Supplemented by reference TRBV18 and TRBJ2-7, the full variable domain reads NAGVMQNPRHLVRRRGQEARLRCSPMKGHSHVYWYRQLPEEGLKFMVYLQKENIIDESGMPKERFSAEFPKEGPSILRIQQVVRGDSAAYFCASSKDRSLGAYEQYFGPGTRLTVT.

CDR3 DNA: TGTGCCAGCAGTTACTCGGACAGCGCGAACACTGAAGCTTTCTTT. Translating gives CASSYSDSANTEAFF. V and J are TRBV6-6 and TRBJ1-1; TRBD1 is a possible D gene (6 bases). Trimming took 0 bases from V and 1 from J, leaving 9 bases between them. The CDR3 sequence is 15 residues long. Germline V lookup: CDR1 MNHNY, CDR2 SVGAGI (reference sequence).